The clone carrying this TCR beta chain was recorded a few times. As yet, its antigen is unknown. V shed 5 bases and J shed 1 base, with 7 bases lying between them. The germline V gene has CDR1 SNHLY and CDR2 FYNNEI. The CDR3 extends over 13 amino acids. The time point: healthy volunteer bleed at 6 weeks. RNA extraction used unfractionated whole blood as the source of total RNA. The library tagged each cDNA molecule with unique molecular identifiers. TCRdb passed the RACE reads through MiXCR, listing each CDR3 protein once. Here the sample spans 60,000 to 80,000 distinct CDR3 sequences, around 6.1% being singletons. The source of the sample is a study of human T cells and chemical hapten exposure. Study-wide points: Following DPC sensitization, TCRs present above 1 in 1000 frequency showed no change.

This sequence originates from a female donor in good health. Some clones in this sample may be carry-over from other donors' samples. The rearrangement joins TRBV2 to TRBJ2-3; no reliable D call. The specimen was whole blood. The CDR3 here is CASSPYGTDTQYF. In DNA form, the CDR3 reads TGTGCCAGCAGTCCCTATGGCACAGATACGCAGTATTTT.